This T cell receptor beta chain was captured in a study of shared clonotypes between healthy human individuals (dated by TCRdb to 2018 to 2020). The study in broad terms: The cohort comprised two women and a few men aged 18 to 49 years. For each donor, three plates each were used for CD4 naive and CD4 memory, two plates were used for CD8 naive, and one plate was used for CD8 memory. Blood TCR repertoires of a handful of healthy adults were deeply sequenced to estimate repertoire size and the extent of clonotype sharing between individuals. Different laboratories and diverse techniques were used to prepare libraries and sequence TCR repertoires, to increase sequencing depth and limit assay-specific biases. Per donor, leukapheresis produced somewhere between about 0.8 and 9.5 billion PBMCs. What the work shows at the level of the full study, not this receptor alone: Sampling was restricted to blood, and TCR repertoires in tissues likely differ from the TCR repertoires found in blood. Clonotypes shared by all four sorted-subset donors showed higher generation probabilities than non-shared clonotypes. Incomplete sequencing was indicated by rarefaction of sorted-subset datasets, despite the large sequencing depth. Naive subsets generally had larger estimated clonotype richness than memory subsets. Across a handful of donors, around 5.4% of naive CD4, over 3% of naive CD8, 2.3% of memory CD4, and under 0.45% of memory CD8 clonotypes were shared. The genetic and exposure-history diversity represented was limited by the small number of donors. Pairwise subsampling indicated that sequencing depth was expected to affect the degree of clonotype sharing among donors.

Trimming takes 4 bases from V and 6 bases from J, and the germline ends sit 25 bases apart. The CDR3 runs 18 residues from the cysteine to the phenylalanine. Here the CDR3 DNA is all that survives: 54 bases in frame from base 1. The germline V gene provides CDR1 SGHVS and CDR2 FNYEAQ. TCR CDR3 regions were amplified from genomic DNA by multiplex PCR using the deep immunoSEQ assay. Genomic DNA extracted from each cell subset was distributed evenly over all wells of several immunoSEQ 96-well plates, and each plate served as one replicate. For sorted subsets, each replicate PCR was loaded with around 220 ng genomic DNA, equivalent to about 30,000 T cell genomes. The purified libraries were quantified using a Qubit 3.0 fluorometer, sized with a Bioanalyzer 2100, and then quantified again using the KAPA Library Quantification kit. Each immunoSEQ 96-well plate was sequenced on its own single-read 150-cycle Illumina NextSeq 550 flow cell. In the source study's methods: Because the immunoSEQ output included only junctional sequences and no quality scores, the filtering could not be the same as the filtering used for full-length reads. To assign V/J genes and CDR3, sequences were annotated using PyIR, a Python wrapper for IgBLAST v1.9, with IMGT germline references. Reads were filtered out if the reads had weak V/J assignments (E-value above 1e-6), no CDR3, stop codons, out-of-frame junctions, or ambiguous translated residues. V3J clonotypes were defined by identical inferred V gene, J gene, and CDR3 amino acid sequence. To compute the percentage overlap between repertoires, the number of shared unique clonotypes was divided by the size of the smaller repertoire. Three approaches were used to assess repertoire richness: RTK rarefaction, the Chao1 estimator, and Recon v2.1 estimates of unobserved clonotypes. Generation probabilities were computed with OLGA for all TCRbeta clonotypes obtained by the gDNA method from several donors. Imported from immuneACCESS, the table was reduced by TCRdb to in-frame sequences with V and J called. These copies leave out some clones; in studies compared against another copy, an unresolved V gene accounts for under half, and the cause of the remainder is not known. The DNA gave D and trimming, while V, J and clone size come from that table. Counted in this sample were 1,400,000 or so clones; 98% of them appeared once. Roughly 0.35% of the sample belongs to the ten largest clones.

The donors were healthy, HIV-negative adults with no recently reported acute infections or vaccinations. All donors were Caucasian adults living in Nashville, Tennessee, USA. CD4+ T cells were enriched through magnetic negative selection, after which naive cells were positively selected on CD45RA and the remaining negative fraction served as the memory subset. Blood was obtained by leukapheresis, after which PBMCs were separated by Ficoll-Histopaque density gradient centrifugation and cryopreserved in liquid nitrogen vapor phase. Purity and quantity of every magnetically sorted T cell population were checked by analytical flow cytometry. Genomic DNA was isolated from every sorted fraction and measured by UV absorbance on a Nanodrop 2000c. Concerning this clone: The antigen it binds to is not known. One base away there is no much larger clone; base qualities are not given.

The chain joins TRBV7-6 to TRBJ2-1; the D segment could be TRBD1, given 5 matching bases. The TCR originated in a man aged 25-45 years in good health. The source material was naive CD4+ T cells sorted from blood. In light of the paper, this sample's cell subset or site label describes: CD45RA+ positively selected. The nucleotide sequence is given as TGTGCCAGCAGCTCCAGTTGGCGCGAGAAGATAAGGGGCAATGAGCAGTTCTTC. Its protein product is CASSSSWREKIRGNEQFF.